The rows below give T cell receptor beta chains drawn from one sample of a study of OX40 agonist ivuxolimab in advanced cancers. TCRdb keeps only in-frame clones here, not all; method: immunoSEQ multiplex PCR. The repertoire has 50,000 or so clones, approximately 88% of them found once; the top ten carry around 12%. This specimen consisted of CD4+ or CD8+ T cells sorted from blood, obtained in a trial of the OX40 agonist ivuxolimab. Every receptor here comes from an adult with an advanced solid tumor such as melanoma, head and neck, liver or kidney cancer. The CDR3 runs from the conserved cysteine through the conserved F or W. Fields, in order: V gene, D gene, J gene, clone size, CDR3 protein, CDR3 DNA. D genes are given only for firm matches. Not every row has a clone size; where given, it reads once, few, many or a size class.

>TRBV19|NA|TRBJ2-5|NA
CASSLQGGAETQYF
TGTGCCAGTAGTCTCCAGGGGGGGGCAGAGACCCAGTACTTC
>TRBV18|TRBD1|TRBJ1-1|NA
CASSLQTGVNTEAFF
TGTGCCAGCTCACTACAGACAGGGGTGAACACTGAAGCTTTCTTT
>TRBV7-8|NA|TRBJ2-1|NA
CASRHSLGRTEIF
TGTGCCAGCAGACATTCTTTGGGGAGAACAGAAATCTTC
>TRBV7-3|TRBD2|TRBJ2-1|once
CASSLLAGGNEQFF
TGTGCCAGCAGCTTACTAGCGGGAGGTAATGAGCAGTTCTTC
>TRBV6-5|TRBD2|TRBJ2-7|NA
CASSSGLAWYEQYF
TGTGCCAGCAGTTCTGGACTAGCGTGGTACGAGCAGTACTTC
>TRBV29-1|TRBD1|TRBJ2-2|NA
CSVQRGPNTGELFF
TGCAGCGTTCAAAGGGGGCCGAACACCGGGGAGCTGTTTTTT
>TRBV6-1|NA|TRBJ1-5|few
CASIEYSYSNQPQHF
TGTGCCAGCATAGAGTATAGTTATAGCAATCAGCCCCAGCATTTT
>TRBV7-9|NA|TRBJ2-3|NA
CASSLRGDADTQYF
TGTGCCAGCAGCTTACGAGGAGATGCAGATACGCAGTATTTT
>TRBV4-2|TRBD2|TRBJ2-1|NA
CASSPEGTSSLEQFF
TGTGCCAGCAGCCCCGAGGGGACTAGCTCCCTTGAGCAGTTCTTC
>TRBV11-2|NA|TRBJ2-7|NA
CASSSLRTVEKYEQYF
TGTGCCAGCAGCTCACTTCGGACAGTAGAAAAGTACGAGCAGTACTTC
>TRBV4-3|NA|TRBJ2-2|NA
CASSQESAGELFF
TGCGCCAGCAGCCAAGAATCTGCCGGGGAGCTGTTTTTT
>TRBV6-1|TRBD1|TRBJ2-1|NA
CASSEYPPDRTNEQFF
TGTGCCAGCAGTGAATACCCCCCGGACAGGACCAATGAGCAGTTCTTC
>TRBV5-6|TRBD1|TRBJ2-5|few
CASSWTGEYQETQYF
TGTGCCAGCAGCTGGACAGGGGAGTACCAAGAGACCCAGTACTTC
>TRBV19|TRBD1|TRBJ2-2|NA
CASSIVVGGTGAKLFF
TGTGCCAGTAGTATAGTCGTTGGGGGGACAGGGGCTAAGCTGTTTTTT
>TRBV7-3|NA|TRBJ2-7|once
CASSLAGQLYEQYF
TGTGCCAGCAGCTTAGCGGGACAGCTCTACGAGCAGTACTTC
>TRBV7-9|NA|TRBJ2-3|few
CASSLGTGNTDTQYF
TGTGCCAGCAGCTTAGGCACAGGGAACACAGATACGCAGTATTTT
>TRBV5-1|TRBD1|TRBJ1-4|few
CASSSWGQGGEKLFF
TGCGCCAGCAGCTCCTGGGGACAGGGTGGTGAAAAACTGTTTTTT
>TRBV7-3|NA|TRBJ2-1|NA
CASSLTPGQSPYNEQFF
TGTGCCAGCAGCTTAACCCCCGGACAGTCTCCCTACAATGAGCAGTTCTTC
>TRBV27|NA|TRBJ1-5|NA
CASSRSGKSNQPQHF
TGTGCCAGCAGTAGGTCCGGGAAAAGCAATCAGCCCCAGCATTTT
>TRBV13|TRBD2|TRBJ2-1|NA
CASSPPWIAGNEQFF
TGTGCCAGCAGCCCCCCGTGGATAGCGGGCAATGAGCAGTTCTTC
>TRBV7-6|NA|TRBJ2-5|NA
CASSPWTQETQYF
TGTGCCAGCAGCCCTTGGACACAAGAGACCCAGTACTTC
>TRBV7-6|NA|TRBJ2-3|NA
CASSTQIDTQYF
TGTGCCAGCAGCACTCAGATAGATACGCAGTATTTT
>TRBV7-9|NA|TRBJ1-1|once
CASSLAGSDEAFF
TGTGCCAGCAGCTTAGCAGGGTCGGATGAAGCTTTCTTT